The rows below give T cell receptor beta chains drawn from one sample of a study of CD8 T cells in Susac syndrome. TCRdb reprocessed the immunoSEQ multiplex PCR reads via MiXCR and lists one record per CDR3 protein. The sample lists approximately 100,000 distinct CDR3 sequences, 92% occurring once. Sequences were obtained from CD8+ T cells from PBMCs. The receptors were sampled from a human donor in good health. The conserved cysteine and the conserved F or W are not part of the CDR3 here. D genes are given only for firm matches. For some rows the clone size is stated as once, few or many, or as a class when expanded; others skip it.

TRBV7-2	TRBD1	.	TRBJ1-2	ASSSGTGGFGYT
TRBV6-2/TRBV6-3	.	.	TRBJ2-5	ASSYPRQSGGTQY
TRBV3-1	.	.	TRBJ1-4	ASSLLGDSEKLF
TRBV6-5	.	once	TRBJ2-1	ASSSDTFSYNEQF
TRBV10-3	.	.	TRBJ1-1	AIRETANTEAF
TRBV21-1	.	.	TRBJ2-2	ASSARQGWTGELF
TRBV21-1	.	.	TRBJ1-2	ASSKGASHYGYT
TRBV5-1	TRBD2	once	TRBJ2-1	ASSLSQLAGAGNEQF
TRBV3-1	.	once	TRBJ2-1	ASRHRDWDNEQF
TRBV20-1	.	once	TRBJ2-7	SAGGGGDTYEQY
TRBV9	TRBD1	.	TRBJ2-3	ASSPWDRDTDTQY
TRBV7-9	TRBD2	.	TRBJ2-2	ASSRRGGRNTGELF
TRBV12-3/TRBV12-4	TRBD2	.	TRBJ2-2	ASSGRGLAGGGELF
TRBV6-2/TRBV6-3	.	.	TRBJ2-2	ASSTGTGELF
TRBV7-2	.	.	TRBJ2-5	ASSRRGAYQETQY
TRBV11-1	.	.	TRBJ2-5	ASLSPQETQY
TRBV6-6	.	.	TRBJ2-5	ASMRPRETQY
TRBV7-9	.	once	TRBJ1-1	ASSLDVREAF
TRBV18	.	.	TRBJ2-7	ASSVLGTAEGDYEQY
TRBV6-5	.	.	TRBJ1-5	ASSYRANQPQH
TRBV6-2/TRBV6-3	TRBD1	.	TRBJ2-7	ASRQHSGQGIYEQY
TRBV14	TRBD1	.	TRBJ1-2	ASSQGDRLYGYT
TRBV7-2	.	.	TRBJ1-2	ASSLGWINYGYT
TRBV4-3	.	once	TRBJ1-5	ASSQDHWGRGLQPQH
TRBV6-4	TRBD1	.	TRBJ1-6	ASSAGAGGATNSPLH
TRBV30	.	.	TRBJ1-2	AWISPGDYGYT
TRBV6-2/TRBV6-3	.	.	TRBJ1-2	ASSFQTANYGYT
TRBV7-6	TRBD1	.	TRBJ1-5	ASSRGQGGVQPQH
TRBV18	.	.	TRBJ2-7	ASSGGSYEQY
TRBV4-2	.	.	TRBJ1-5	ASSQDTGAGNQPQH
TRBV29-1	.	.	TRBJ2-6	SVDLSGANVLT
TRBV19	TRBD2	once	TRBJ2-6	ASSPTSAGANVLT
TRBV2	.	.	TRBJ2-2	ASSRSPNTGELF
TRBV5-1	TRBD2	.	TRBJ2-5	ASSLVPLQREVPETQY
TRBV25-1	.	.	TRBJ1-5	ASSEEGRGGNQPQH
TRBV12-3/TRBV12-4	TRBD1	.	TRBJ2-1	ASSPPGQGGEQF
TRBV21-1	.	.	TRBJ1-4	ASSVNTTNEKLF
TRBV12-3/TRBV12-4	.	few	TRBJ2-7	ASSLSREQY
TRBV10-3	.	.	TRBJ1-5	AISEQGGQPQH
TRBV30	TRBD1	once	TRBJ1-5	AWSVKGQGGGRPQH
TRBV7-2	TRBD2	.	TRBJ2-6	ASSPSGASGANVLT
TRBV5-1	.	.	TRBJ2-5	ASSLLDSGPKALETQY
TRBV6-5	TRBD1	.	TRBJ1-4	ASSRQGSPGKLF
TRBV9	.	.	TRBJ2-7	ASSVATEAYEQY
TRBV14	TRBD2	.	TRBJ2-1	ASSREGLAGTNEQF
TRBV14	.	.	TRBJ1-1	ASSPRQSPTEAF
TRBV29-1	.	.	TRBJ2-5	SVEEVQETQY
TRBV5-4	.	.	TRBJ2-2	ASSHDTGELF
TRBV5-6	.	.	TRBJ2-5	ASSLAGGLETQY
TRBV7-2	.	.	TRBJ1-5	ASTNSNQPQH
TRBV20-1	TRBD2	.	TRBJ2-3	SATLAGSTDTQY